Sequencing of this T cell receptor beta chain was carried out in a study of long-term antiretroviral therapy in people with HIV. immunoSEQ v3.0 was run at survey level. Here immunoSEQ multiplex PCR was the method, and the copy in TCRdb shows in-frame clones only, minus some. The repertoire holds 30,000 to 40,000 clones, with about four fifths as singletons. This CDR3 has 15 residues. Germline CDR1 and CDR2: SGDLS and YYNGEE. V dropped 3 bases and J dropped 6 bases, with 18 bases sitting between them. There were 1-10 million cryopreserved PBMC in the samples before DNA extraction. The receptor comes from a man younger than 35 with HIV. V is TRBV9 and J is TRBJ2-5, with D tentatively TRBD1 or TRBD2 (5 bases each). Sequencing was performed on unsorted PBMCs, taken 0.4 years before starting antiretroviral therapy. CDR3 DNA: TGTGCCAGCAGCGCTTCCTCGGGACCCCGCAAGACCCAGTACTTC. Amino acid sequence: CASSASSGPRKTQYF.